This T cell receptor beta chain was sequenced for a study of blood T cell repertoires in COVID-19. This clone has only a few counts. This table comes from immunoSEQ multiplex PCR, and its TCRdb copy is limited to in-frame clones, with some not included. The table has 35,000 to 40,000 clones, nearly 90% seen once. Sequences were obtained from peripheral blood. This TCR derives from a man aged 55 to 69 with active COVID-19.

The CDR3 sequence: CASSYSEFNQPQHF. CDR3 coding DNA: TGTGCCAGCAGTTACTCAGAGTTCAATCAGCCCCAGCATTTT. V and J are TRBV6-2 or TRBV6-3 and TRBJ1-5; no reliable D call. The CDR3 spans 14 residues. Germline V CDR1 and CDR2: MNHEY, SVGEGT. V was clipped by 0 bases and J by 3 bases, with 6 bases between them.